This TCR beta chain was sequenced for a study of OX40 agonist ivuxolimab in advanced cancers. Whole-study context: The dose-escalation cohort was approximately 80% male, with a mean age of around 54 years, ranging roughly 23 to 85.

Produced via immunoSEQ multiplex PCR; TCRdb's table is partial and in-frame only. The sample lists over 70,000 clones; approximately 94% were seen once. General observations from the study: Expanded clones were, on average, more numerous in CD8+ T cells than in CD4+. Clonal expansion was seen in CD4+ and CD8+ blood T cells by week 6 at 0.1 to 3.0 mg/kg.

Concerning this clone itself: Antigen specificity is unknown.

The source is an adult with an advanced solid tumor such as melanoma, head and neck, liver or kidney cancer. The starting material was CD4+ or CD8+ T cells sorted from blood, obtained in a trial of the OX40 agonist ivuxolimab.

This CDR3 is CASSQRHNTEAFF. The CDR3 DNA reads as TGTGCCAGCAGCCAGAGGCATAACACTGAAGCTTTCTTT. The V and J genes are TRBV16 and TRBJ1-1; D unresolved. This CDR3 is built from 13 residues. Germline CDR1 KGHSY, CDR2 FQNENV. Deletions cut 3 bases from V and 2 bases from J, with 7 bases between.